Listed here is a single T cell receptor beta chain. The antigen is not known. Each of the sorted populations had a purity greater than 95%. The CDR3 is 15 amino acids. Germline values: CDR1 SGHDT, CDR2 YYEEEE. V was clipped by 4 bases and J by 4 bases; unmatched bases: 2. The source of the sample is a study of beta chain features in type 1 diabetes. Study-level results: Insertions at VDJ junctions were less frequent in type 1 diabetes patients. These patients also deleted more nucleotides at the same junctions. TCRB CDR3s were moderately but significantly shorter in Type 1 diabetes patients in all four CD4+ subsets. Patients' naive, central memory and regulatory TCRB repertoires appeared more alike than those of healthy donors.

Sequenced material consisted of expressed TCRB transcripts (all of the isolated RNA was reverse transcribed). Sequencing of stem cell-like memory T cell samples yielded 910,000 or so reads on average. This table comes from immunoSEQ multiplex PCR, and its TCRdb copy is limited to in-frame clones, with some not included. The table lists fewer than 15,000 clones, over 55% of them singletons. Sequencing used stem cell memory CD4+ T cells from blood. The TCR sequence derives from a woman under 30 with type 1 diabetes. The chain is built from TRBV5-6 and TRBJ2-1, with 13 bases identical to TRBD2. Written as DNA, the CDR3 is TGTGCCAGCAGCGGGACTAGCGGGATTTACAATGAGCAGTTCTTC. Its protein product is CASSGTSGIYNEQFF. Looking up the rest from reference TRBV5-6 and TRBJ2-1 gives the full variable domain: DAGVTQSPTHLIKTRGQQVTLRCSPKSGHDTVSWYQQALGQGPQFIFQYYEEEERQRGNFPDRFSGHQFPNYSSELNVNALLLGDSALYLCASSGTSGIYNEQFFGPGTRLTVL.